Below are 3 T cell receptor beta chains sequenced from a single sample in a study of identical twins. One entry per CDR3 protein, called by TCRdb with MiXCR from the 5' RACE reads. This sample has 1.5 million to 2 million distinct CDR3 sequences, with around 29% found just once. Input material: cord blood. The receptors were sampled from a newborn girl in good health.

The CDR3 DNA sequence: TGCAGTGCTAGTTGGCTGAAAAATGAGCAGTTCTTC. Translation gives CSASWLKNEQFF. The chain is built from TRBV20-1 and TRBJ2-1, with D uncertain. Germline lookup yields CDR1 DFQATT and CDR2 SNEGSKA (reference sequence). V lost 3 bases, J lost 7 bases, and 10 bases lay in between. This CDR3 spans 12 amino acids.

V usage is TRBV10-3 and J usage is TRBJ1-2, with 8 bases aligning to TRBD1. Germline loops: CDR1 ENHRY, CDR2 SYGVKD. The CDR3 totals 14 residues. J was trimmed by 4 bases and V by 4 bases; bases with no gene match: 5. The CDR3 DNA sequence: TGTGCCATCAGTGTACCACAGGGGGGCTATGGCTACACCTTC. It is translated as CAISVPQGGYGYTF.

This clonotype was detected only a few times. This sequence joins TRBV20-1 and TRBJ2-1; 8 bases fit TRBD2. The CDR3 has 17 amino acids. The trim removed 0 bases at V and 4 bases at J, leaving 11 bases unmatched. The germline V gene has CDR1 DFQATT and CDR2 SNEGSKA (reference sequence). Here the CDR3 DNA reads TGCAGTGCTAGAGAACGTAGCGGGAAAGGGATATACAATGAGCAGTTCTTC. It yields the protein CSARERSGKGIYNEQFF.